This TCR beta chain was found in a study of CD8+ T cells in alopecia areata. Extraction and reverse transcription of RNA yielded cDNA as the sequencing template. Measured with immunoSEQ multiplex PCR; TCRdb has only the in-frame clones, and not every one. The sample holds about 220,000 clones, under 60% seen once. The treatment denotes: oral pan-JAK inhibitor, 5-10 mg twice daily. Trimming removed 3 bases from V and 8 bases from J, with 17 bases in between. This CDR3 has 14 amino acids. Germline-derived CDR1 and CDR2 are GTSNPN and SVGIG (reference sequence). This sequence was found in a human donor with alopecia areata. The source was CD4+ T cells sorted from blood, collected at week 4, from a patient treated with tofacitinib. The chain joins TRBV30 to TRBJ2-1; D is possibly TRBD2 (5 bases). DNA for the CDR3: TGTGCCTGGAGCGCCGGCCGAGGGATGGATGAGCAGTTCTTC. It specifies CAWSAGRGMDEQFF.